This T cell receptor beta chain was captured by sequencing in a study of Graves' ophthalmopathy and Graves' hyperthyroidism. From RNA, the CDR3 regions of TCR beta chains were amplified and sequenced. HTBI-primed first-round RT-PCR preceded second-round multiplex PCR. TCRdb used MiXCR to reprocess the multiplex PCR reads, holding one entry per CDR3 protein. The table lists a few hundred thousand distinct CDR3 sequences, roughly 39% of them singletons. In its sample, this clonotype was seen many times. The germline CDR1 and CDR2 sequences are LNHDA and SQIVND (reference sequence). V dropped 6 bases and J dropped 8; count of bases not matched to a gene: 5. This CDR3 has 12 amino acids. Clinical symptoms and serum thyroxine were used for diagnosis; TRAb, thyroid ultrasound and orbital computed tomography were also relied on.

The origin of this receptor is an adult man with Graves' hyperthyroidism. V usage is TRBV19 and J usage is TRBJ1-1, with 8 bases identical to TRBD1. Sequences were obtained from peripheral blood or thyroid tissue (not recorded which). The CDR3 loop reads CASRGDRSEAFF. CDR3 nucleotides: TGTGCCAGTAGGGGGGACAGGAGCGAAGCTTTCTTT.